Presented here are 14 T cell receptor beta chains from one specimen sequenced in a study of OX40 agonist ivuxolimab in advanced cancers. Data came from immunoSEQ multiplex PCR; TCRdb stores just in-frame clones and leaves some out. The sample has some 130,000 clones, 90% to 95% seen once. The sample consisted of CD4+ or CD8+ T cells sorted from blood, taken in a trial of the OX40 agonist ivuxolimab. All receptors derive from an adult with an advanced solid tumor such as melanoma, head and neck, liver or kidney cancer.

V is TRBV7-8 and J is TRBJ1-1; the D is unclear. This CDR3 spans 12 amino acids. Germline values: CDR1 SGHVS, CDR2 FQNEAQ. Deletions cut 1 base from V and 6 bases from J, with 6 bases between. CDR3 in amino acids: CASSLGEAEAFF. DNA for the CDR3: TGTGCCAGCAGCTTAGGGGAGGCTGAAGCTTTCTTT.

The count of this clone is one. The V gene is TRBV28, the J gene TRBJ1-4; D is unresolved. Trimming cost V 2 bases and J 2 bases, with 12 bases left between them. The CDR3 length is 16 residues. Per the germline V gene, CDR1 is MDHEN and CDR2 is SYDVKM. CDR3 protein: CASSLRGPATNEKLFF. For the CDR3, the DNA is TGTGCCAGCAGTTTAAGAGGGCCCGCGACTAATGAAAAACTGTTTTTT.

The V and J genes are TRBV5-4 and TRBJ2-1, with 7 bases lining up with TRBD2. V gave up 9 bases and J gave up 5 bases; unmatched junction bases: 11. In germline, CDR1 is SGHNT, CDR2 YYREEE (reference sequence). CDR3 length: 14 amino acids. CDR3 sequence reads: CATHRSGAHNEQFF. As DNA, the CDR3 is TGTGCCACACACCGGAGCGGGGCCCACAATGAGCAGTTCTTC.

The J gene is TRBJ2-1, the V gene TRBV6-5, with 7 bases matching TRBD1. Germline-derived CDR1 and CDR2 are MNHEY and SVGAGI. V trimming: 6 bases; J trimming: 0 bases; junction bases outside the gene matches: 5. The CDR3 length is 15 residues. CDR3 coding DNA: TGTGCCAGCAGGCGAGCAGGGGGCTCCTACAATGAGCAGTTCTTC. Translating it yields CASRRAGGSYNEQFF.

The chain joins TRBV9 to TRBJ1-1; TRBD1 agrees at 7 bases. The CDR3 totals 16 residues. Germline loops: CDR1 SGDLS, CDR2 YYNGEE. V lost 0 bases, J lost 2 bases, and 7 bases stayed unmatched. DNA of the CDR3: TGTGCCAGCAGCGTAGATCCGACAGGGCCAAACACTGAAGCTTTCTTT. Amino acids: CASSVDPTGPNTEAFF.

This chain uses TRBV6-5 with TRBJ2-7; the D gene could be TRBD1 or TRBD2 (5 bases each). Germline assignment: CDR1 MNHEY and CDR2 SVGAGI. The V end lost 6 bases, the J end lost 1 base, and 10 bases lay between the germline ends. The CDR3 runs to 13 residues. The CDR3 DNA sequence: TGTGCCAGCAGACGGGGCATATCCTACGAGCAGTACTTC. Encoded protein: CASRRGISYEQYF.

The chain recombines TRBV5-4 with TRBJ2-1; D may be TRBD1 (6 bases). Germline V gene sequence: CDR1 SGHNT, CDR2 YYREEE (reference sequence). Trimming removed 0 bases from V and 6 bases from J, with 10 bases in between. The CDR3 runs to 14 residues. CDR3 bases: TGTGCCAGCAGCTTGGCCACAGGGACCAATGAGCAGTTCTTC. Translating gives CASSLATGTNEQFF.

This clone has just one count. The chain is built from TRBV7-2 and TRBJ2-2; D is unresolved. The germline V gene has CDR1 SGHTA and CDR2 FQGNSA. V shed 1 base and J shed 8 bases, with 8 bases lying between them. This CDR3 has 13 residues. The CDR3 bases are TGTGCCAGCAGCTTAGGGCCGAGAGGGGAGCTGTTTTTT. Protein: CASSLGPRGELFF.

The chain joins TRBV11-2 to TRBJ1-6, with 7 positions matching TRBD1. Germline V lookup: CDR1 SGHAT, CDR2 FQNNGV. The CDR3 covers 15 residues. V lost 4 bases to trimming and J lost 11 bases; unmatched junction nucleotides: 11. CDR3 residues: CASSWSRDSSTPLHF. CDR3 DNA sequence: TGTGCCAGCAGCTGGTCCAGGGACAGTAGTACACCCCTCCACTTT.

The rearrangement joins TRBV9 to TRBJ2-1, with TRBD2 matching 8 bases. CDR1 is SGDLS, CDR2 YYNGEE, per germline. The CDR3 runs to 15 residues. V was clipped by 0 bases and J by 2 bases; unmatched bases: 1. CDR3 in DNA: TGTGCCAGCAGCGTAGCGGGGGGGACCTACAATGAGCAGTTCTTC. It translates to CASSVAGGTYNEQFF.

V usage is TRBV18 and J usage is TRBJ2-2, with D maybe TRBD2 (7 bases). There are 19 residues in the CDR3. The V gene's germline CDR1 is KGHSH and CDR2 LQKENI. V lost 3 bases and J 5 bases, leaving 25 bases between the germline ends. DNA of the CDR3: TGTGCCAGCTCACCTACCGGGAGCGGGATCACAGGGCGTACCGGGGAGCTGTTTTTT. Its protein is CASSPTGSGITGRTGELFF.

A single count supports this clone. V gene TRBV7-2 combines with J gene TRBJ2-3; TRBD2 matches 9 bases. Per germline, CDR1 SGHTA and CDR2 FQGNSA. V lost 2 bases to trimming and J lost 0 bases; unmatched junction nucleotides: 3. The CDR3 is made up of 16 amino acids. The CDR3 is CASSLRAGGSTDTQYF. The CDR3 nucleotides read TGTGCCAGCAGCTTACGAGCGGGGGGTAGCACAGATACGCAGTATTTT. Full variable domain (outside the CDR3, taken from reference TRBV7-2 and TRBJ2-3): GAGVSQSPSNKVTEKGKDVELRCDPISGHTALYWYRQSLGQGLEFLIYFQGNSAPDKSGLPSDRFSAERTGGSVSTLTIQRTQQEDSAVYLCASSLRAGGSTDTQYFGPGTRLTVL.

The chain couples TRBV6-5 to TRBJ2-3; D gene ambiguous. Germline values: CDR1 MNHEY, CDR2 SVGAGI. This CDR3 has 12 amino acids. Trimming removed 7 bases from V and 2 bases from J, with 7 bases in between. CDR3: CASTAPTDTQYF. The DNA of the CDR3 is TGTGCCAGCACCGCCCCCACAGATACGCAGTATTTT.

The CDR3, as DNA: TGCGCCAGCAGCTTGGCAGACAGGGGGCAAGGGAGGCCGCCCATTGAAGCTTTCTTT. It specifies CASSLADRGQGRPPIEAFF. The chain is built from TRBV5-1 and TRBJ1-1, with 10 nucleotides matching TRBD1. J was trimmed by 7 bases and V by 0 bases; bases with no gene match: 18. Germline loops: CDR1 SGHRS, CDR2 YFSETQ. The CDR3 has 19 residues. Full variable domain (outside the CDR3, taken from reference TRBV5-1 and TRBJ1-1): KAGVTQTPRYLIKTRGQQVTLSCSPISGHRSVSWYQQTPGQGLQFLFEYFSETQRNKGNFPGRFSGRQFSNSRSEMNVSTLELGDSALYLCASSLADRGQGRPPIEAFFGQGTRLTVV.